This passage covers 7 T cell receptor beta chains from one sample sequenced in a study of graft-versus-host responses after intestinal transplantation. Sequencing was performed with immunoSEQ multiplex PCR; in TCRdb, only in-frame clones are kept and a portion is missing. The table lists 55,000 to 65,000 clones, 90% to 95% of them singletons. These receptors have no identified antigens. The source material was unstimulated CD4+ T cells sorted from spleen or lymph node cells, sampled before transplant. The receptors shown here come from a human donor who was the organ donor for an intestinal transplant.

The V gene is TRBV7-9, the J gene TRBJ1-6; tentatively, D is TRBD1 (6 bases). The V gene lost 8 bases and the J gene lost 7 bases, with 18 bases spanning the gap. This CDR3 has 15 residues. Per germline, CDR1 SEHNR and CDR2 FQNEAQ (reference sequence). CDR3 sequence (DNA): TGTGCCAGCGTGCCCACCGGGACACCGAATTCACCCCTCCACTTT. It translates to CASVPTGTPNSPLHF.

This chain uses TRBV4-1 with TRBJ1-2; maybe TRBD1 (5 bases). From germline, CDR1 is MGHRA and CDR2 YSYEKL. The CDR3 extends over 16 amino acids. V lost 6 bases and J lost 4, with 21 bases in between. The chain's CDR3 is CASRLNEPGPGYGYTF. CDR3 coding DNA: TGCGCCAGCAGACTAAACGAACCAGGGCCCGGCTATGGCTACACCTTC.

The chain links TRBV4-3 to TRBJ2-7, with D perhaps matching TRBD1 (6 bases). Trimming took off 2 bases at V and 3 bases at J, with 11 bases between the two ends. The V gene's germline CDR1 is LGHNA and CDR2 YSLEER. The CDR3 covers 14 residues. The CDR3, as DNA: TGCGCCAGCAGCCAAAGTGGGGGCGTCTACGAGCAGTACTTC. This translates into CASSQSGGVYEQYF.

The gene calls are TRBV5-4 and TRBJ2-5, with 9 bases identical to TRBD2. Germline V lookup: CDR1 SGHNT, CDR2 YYREEE (reference sequence). CDR3 length: 18 residues. The junction had 18 bases not matched to a gene; V was cut back by 6 bases and J by 3 bases. The CDR3 DNA is TGTGCCAGCACCTCTTGGATCGCTAGCGGGGATAAAGAAGAGACCCAGTACTTC. Translation gives CASTSWIASGDKEETQYF. The whole variable domain, filled in from reference TRBV5-4 and TRBJ2-5, reads ETGVTQSPTHLIKTRGQQVTLRCSSQSGHNTVSWYQQALGQGPQFIFQYYREEENGRGNFPPRFSGLQFPNYSSELNVNALELDDSALYLCASTSWIASGDKEETQYFGPGTRLLVL.

J is TRBJ2-7 and V is TRBV6-1; 7 bases fit TRBD1. There are 15 residues in the CDR3. Germline CDR1 and CDR2: MNHNS and SASEGT. Unmatched junction bases numbered 6, after V lost 4 bases and J lost 0 bases. The DNA of the CDR3 is TGTGCCAGCAGTGTCTACCGGGACAGCTCCTACGAGCAGTACTTC. As protein: CASSVYRDSSYEQYF.

The chain joins TRBV5-5 to TRBJ2-7; 9 bases fit TRBD1. Trimming removed 0 bases from V and 5 bases from J; junction bases left unmatched: 9. CDR1 SGHKS and CDR2 YYEKEE come from the germline V gene (reference sequence). The CDR3 sequence is 16 residues long. CDR3 loop: CASSLGVGQGRNEQYF. The CDR3 DNA reads TGTGCCAGCAGCTTGGGGGTGGGACAGGGTCGAAACGAGCAGTACTTC.

This sequence joins TRBV5-1 and TRBJ2-7, with D possibly TRBD1 on 5 matching bases. Trimming removed 3 bases at V and 0 bases at J, with 13 bases between. The CDR3 is 15 amino acids. The germline V gene encodes CDR1 SGHRS and CDR2 YFSETQ. The CDR3 DNA follows: TGCGCCAGCAGCTGGGGCCTCATTAGCTCCTACGAGCAGTACTTC. Its protein is CASSWGLISSYEQYF.